The T cell receptor (beta chain) described here comes from a study of shared clonotypes between healthy human individuals. Study-level background: Per-donor plates numbered three CD4 naive, three CD4 memory, two CD8 naive and one CD8 memory.

TCRdb keeps only in-frame clones here, not all; method: immunoSEQ multiplex PCR. The data hold about 2.3 million clones, with approximately 93% observed a single time. This receptor was obtained from a man between 18 and 35 years old in good health. Some clones in this sample may be carry-over from other donors' samples. The sequenced sample was naive CD4+ T cells from PBMCs. Subset specified: CD45RA+ positively selected.

The CDR3 sequence: CASSLYGSNTGELFF. CDR3 coding DNA: TGTGCCAGCAGTTTATATGGCTCGAACACCGGGGAGCTGTTTTTT. The V gene is TRBV28, the J gene TRBJ2-2; D uncertain. Per germline, CDR1 MDHEN and CDR2 SYDVKM. V shed 1 base and J shed 0 bases, with 6 bases lying between them. This CDR3 has 15 amino acids.